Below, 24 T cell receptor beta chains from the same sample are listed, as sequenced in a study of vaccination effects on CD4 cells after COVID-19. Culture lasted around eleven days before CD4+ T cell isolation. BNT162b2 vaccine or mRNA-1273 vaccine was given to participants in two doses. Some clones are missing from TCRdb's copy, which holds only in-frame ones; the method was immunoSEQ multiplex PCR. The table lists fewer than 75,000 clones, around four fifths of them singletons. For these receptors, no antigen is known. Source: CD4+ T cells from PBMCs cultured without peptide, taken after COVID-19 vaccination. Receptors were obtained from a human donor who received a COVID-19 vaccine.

The DNA of the CDR3 is TGTGCCAGTAGGGGGCAGGGTTCCTACGAGCAGTACTTC. This encodes CASRGQGSYEQYF. V gene TRBV7-2 combines with J gene TRBJ2-7; TRBD1 matches at 7 bases. The CDR3 is 13 residues long. Germline values: CDR1 SGHTA, CDR2 FQGNSA. Losses at the gene ends were 9 bases for V and 1 base for J; bases not matched to a gene: 6.

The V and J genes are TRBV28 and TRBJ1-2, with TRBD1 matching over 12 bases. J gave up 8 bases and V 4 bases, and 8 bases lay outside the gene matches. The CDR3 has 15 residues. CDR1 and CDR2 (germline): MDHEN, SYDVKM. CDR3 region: CASSSGTGGAGGYTF. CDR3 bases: TGTGCCAGCAGTTCCGGGACAGGGGGCGCGGGGGGCTACACCTTC.

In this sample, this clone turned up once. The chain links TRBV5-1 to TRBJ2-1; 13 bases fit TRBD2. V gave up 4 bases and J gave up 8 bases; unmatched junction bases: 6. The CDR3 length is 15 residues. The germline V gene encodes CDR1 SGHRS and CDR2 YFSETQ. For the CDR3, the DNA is TGCGCCAGCAGCCTCGGGACTAGCGGGAATCATGAGCAGTTCTTC. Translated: CASSLGTSGNHEQFF.

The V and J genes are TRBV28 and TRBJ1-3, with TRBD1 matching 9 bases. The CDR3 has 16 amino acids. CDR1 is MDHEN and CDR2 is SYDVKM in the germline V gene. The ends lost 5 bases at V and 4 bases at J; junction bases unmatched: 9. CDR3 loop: CASSAPGTGIGNTIYF. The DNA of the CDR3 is TGTGCCAGCAGTGCACCCGGGACAGGGATCGGAAACACCATATATTTT. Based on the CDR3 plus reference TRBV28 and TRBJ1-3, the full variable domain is DVKVTQSSRYLVKRTGEKVFLECVQDMDHENMFWYRQDPGLGLRLIYFSYDVKMKEKGDIPEGYSVSREKKERFSLILESASTNQTSMYLCASSAPGTGIGNTIYFGEGSWLTVV.

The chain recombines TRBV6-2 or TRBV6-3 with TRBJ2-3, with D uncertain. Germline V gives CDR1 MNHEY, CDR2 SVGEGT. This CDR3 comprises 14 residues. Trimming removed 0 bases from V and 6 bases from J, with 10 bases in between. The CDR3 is CASSYSQSVDTQYF. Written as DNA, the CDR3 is TGTGCCAGCAGTTACTCCCAATCGGTGGATACGCAGTATTTT.

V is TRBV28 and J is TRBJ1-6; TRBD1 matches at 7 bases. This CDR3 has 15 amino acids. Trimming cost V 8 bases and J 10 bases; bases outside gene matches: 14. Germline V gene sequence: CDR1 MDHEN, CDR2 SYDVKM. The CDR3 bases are TGTGCCAGCCTCGGATCGGGACAGTCTAACTCACCCCTCCACTTT. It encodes CASLGSGQSNSPLHF.

The CDR3 sequence is CAWSRVFGELFF. The CDR3 DNA sequence: TGTGCCTGGAGCAGAGTATTCGGGGAGCTGTTTTTT. The rearrangement uses TRBV30 and TRBJ2-2; no firm D call. The CDR3 has 12 residues. The V end was cut by 3 bases, the J end by 7 bases, with 9 bases between. The germline V gene has CDR1 GTSNPN and CDR2 SVGIG (reference sequence).

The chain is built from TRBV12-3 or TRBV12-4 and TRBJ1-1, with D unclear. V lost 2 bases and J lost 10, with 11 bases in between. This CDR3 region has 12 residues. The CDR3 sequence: CASSLPPGVAFF. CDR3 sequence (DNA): TGTGCCAGCAGTTTACCCCCCGGGGTAGCTTTCTTT.

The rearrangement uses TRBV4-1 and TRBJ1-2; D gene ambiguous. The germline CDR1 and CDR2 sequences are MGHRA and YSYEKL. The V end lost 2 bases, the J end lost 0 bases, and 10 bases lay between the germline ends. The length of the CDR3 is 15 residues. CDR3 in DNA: TGCGCCAGCAGCCAATCGACCCAAGCTAACTATGGCTACACCTTC. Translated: CASSQSTQANYGYTF.

Written as DNA, the CDR3 is TGTGCCACCAGTGACCGGAACTATGGCTACACCTTC. Its translation: CATSDRNYGYTF. The chain joins TRBV24-1 to TRBJ1-2; D is undetermined. The CDR3 runs 12 residues. V was shortened by 4 bases and J by 2 bases, with 4 bases between the two germline ends. Germline loops: CDR1 KGHDR, CDR2 SFDVKD.

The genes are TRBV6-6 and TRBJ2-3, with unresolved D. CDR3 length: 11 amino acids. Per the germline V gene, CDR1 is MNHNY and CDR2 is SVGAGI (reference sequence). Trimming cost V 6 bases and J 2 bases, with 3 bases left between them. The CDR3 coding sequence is TGTGCCAGCAGGGTCACAGATACGCAGTATTTT. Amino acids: CASRVTDTQYF.

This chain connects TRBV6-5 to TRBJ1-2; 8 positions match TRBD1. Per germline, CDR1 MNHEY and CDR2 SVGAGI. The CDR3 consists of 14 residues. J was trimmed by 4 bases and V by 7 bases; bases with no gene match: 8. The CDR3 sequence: CASTTGGNSYGYTF. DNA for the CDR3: TGTGCCAGCACAACAGGGGGGAATAGCTATGGCTACACCTTC.

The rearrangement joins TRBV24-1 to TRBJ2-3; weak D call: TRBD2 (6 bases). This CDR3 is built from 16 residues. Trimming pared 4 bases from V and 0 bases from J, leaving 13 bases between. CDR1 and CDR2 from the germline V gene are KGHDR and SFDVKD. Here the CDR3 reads CATSDPGTSSTDTQYF. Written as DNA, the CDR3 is TGTGCCACCAGTGACCCGGGGACTTCTAGCACAGATACGCAGTATTTT.

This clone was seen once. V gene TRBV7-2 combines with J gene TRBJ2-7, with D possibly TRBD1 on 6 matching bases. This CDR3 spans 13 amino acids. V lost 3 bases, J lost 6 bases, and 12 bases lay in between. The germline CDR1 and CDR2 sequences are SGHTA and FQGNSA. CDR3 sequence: CASSLMSRGEQYF. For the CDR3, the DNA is TGTGCCAGCAGCTTGATGTCCAGGGGCGAGCAGTACTTC.

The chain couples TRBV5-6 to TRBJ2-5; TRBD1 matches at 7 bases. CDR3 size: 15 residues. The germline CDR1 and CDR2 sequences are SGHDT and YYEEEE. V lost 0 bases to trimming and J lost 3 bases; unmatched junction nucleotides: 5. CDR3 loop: CASSLARGGEETQYF. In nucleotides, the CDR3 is TGTGCCAGCAGCTTGGCGCGAGGGGGCGAAGAGACCCAGTACTTC.

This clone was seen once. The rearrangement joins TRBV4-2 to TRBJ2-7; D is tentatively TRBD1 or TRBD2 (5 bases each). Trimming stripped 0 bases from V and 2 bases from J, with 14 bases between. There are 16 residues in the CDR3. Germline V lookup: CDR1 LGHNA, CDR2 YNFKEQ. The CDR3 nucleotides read TGTGCCAGCAGCCAAGATCCGGGTGGGACCCCCTACGAGCAGTACTTC. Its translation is CASSQDPGGTPYEQYF.

CDR3 protein: CASSQRGEKLFF. As DNA, the CDR3 is TGTGCCAGCAGCCAACGGGGAGAAAAACTGTTTTTT. The gene calls are TRBV3-1 (or the pseudogene TRBV3-2) and TRBJ1-4; D not certain. Germline CDR1 and CDR2: LGHDT and YNNKEL (reference sequence). Trimming stripped 2 bases from V and 8 bases from J, with 6 bases between. The CDR3 has 12 residues.

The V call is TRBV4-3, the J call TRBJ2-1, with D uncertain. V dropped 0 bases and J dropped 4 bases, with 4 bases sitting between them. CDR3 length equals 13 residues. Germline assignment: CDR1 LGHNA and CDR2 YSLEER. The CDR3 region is CASSQDLYNEQFF. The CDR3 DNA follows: TGCGCCAGCAGCCAAGATCTTTACAATGAGCAGTTCTTC.

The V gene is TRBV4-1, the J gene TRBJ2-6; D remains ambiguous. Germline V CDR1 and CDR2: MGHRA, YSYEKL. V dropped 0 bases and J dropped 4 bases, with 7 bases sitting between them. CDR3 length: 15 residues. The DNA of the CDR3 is TGCGCCAGCAGCCAAGAGGTCTCGGGGGCCAACGTCCTGACTTTC. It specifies CASSQEVSGANVLTF.

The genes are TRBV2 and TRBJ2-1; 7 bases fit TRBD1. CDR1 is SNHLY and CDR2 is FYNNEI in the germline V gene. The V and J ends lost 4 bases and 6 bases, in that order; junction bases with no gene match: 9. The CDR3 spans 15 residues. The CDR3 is CASSGMAGGRNEQFF. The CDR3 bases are TGTGCCAGCAGTGGGATGGCAGGGGGACGCAATGAGCAGTTCTTC.

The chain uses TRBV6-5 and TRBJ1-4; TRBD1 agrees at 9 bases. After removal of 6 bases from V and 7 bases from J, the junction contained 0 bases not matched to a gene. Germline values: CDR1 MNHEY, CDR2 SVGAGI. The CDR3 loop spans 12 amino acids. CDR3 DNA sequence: TGTGCCAGCAGGGACAGGGGTGAAAAACTGTTTTTT. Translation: CASRDRGEKLFF.

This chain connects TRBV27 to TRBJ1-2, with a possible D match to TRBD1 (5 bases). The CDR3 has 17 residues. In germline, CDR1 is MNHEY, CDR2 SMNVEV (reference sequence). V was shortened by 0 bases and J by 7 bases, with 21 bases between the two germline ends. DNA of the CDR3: TGTGCCAGCAGTTTATCGGGTTTTGGGGTCTCGAGGGGTGGCTACACCTTC. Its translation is CASSLSGFGVSRGGYTF.

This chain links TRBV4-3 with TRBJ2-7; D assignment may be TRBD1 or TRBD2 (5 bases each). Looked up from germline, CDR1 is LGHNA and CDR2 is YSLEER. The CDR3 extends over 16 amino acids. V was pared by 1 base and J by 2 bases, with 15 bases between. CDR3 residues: CASSQGGPRETYEQYF. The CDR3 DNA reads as TGCGCCAGCAGCCAAGGGGGACCCAGGGAAACCTACGAGCAGTACTTC.

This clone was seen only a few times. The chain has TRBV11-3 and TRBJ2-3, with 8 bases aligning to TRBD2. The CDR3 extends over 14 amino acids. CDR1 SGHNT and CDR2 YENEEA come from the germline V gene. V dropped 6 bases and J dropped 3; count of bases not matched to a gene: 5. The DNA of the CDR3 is TGTGCCAGCAGTCGGAGCGGGAGAACAGATACGCAGTATTTT. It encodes CASSRSGRTDTQYF. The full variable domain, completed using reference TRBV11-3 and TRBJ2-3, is EAGVVQSPRYKIIEKKQPVAFWCNPISGHNTLYWYLQNLGQGPELLIRYENEEAVDDSQLPKDRFSAERLKGVDSTLKIQPAELGDSAVYLCASSRSGRTDTQYFGPGTRLTVL.